The rows below give T cell receptor beta chains drawn from one sample of a study of T cells in localized non-small cell lung cancer. TCRdb keeps only in-frame clones here, not all; method: immunoSEQ multiplex PCR. The sample includes tens of thousands of clones, approximately 84% seen only once; the top ten take 2.5% to 3%. The sequencing here drew on peripheral blood, taken before any cancer treatment. The receptors shown here come from a man between 35 and 75 years old with stage I lung adenocarcinoma. Both conserved end residues are part of each CDR3. A D gene is named only where the DNA matches it firmly. Size tells how often a clone was seen (once, few, many) or the class of an expanded clone, and some rows leave it out.

>TRBJ2-7|NA|TRBV27|NA
TGTGCCAGCACATTACAGGTGGGGGCCGACGAGCAGTACTTC
CASTLQVGADEQYF
>TRBJ2-7|NA|TRBV6-5|NA
TGTGCCAGCAAGATGGCAGGGACCTACGAGCAGTACTTC
CASKMAGTYEQYF
>TRBJ2-4|TRBD2|TRBV11-2|few
TGTGCCAGCAGGAGGACTAGCGGGCTTCGGGGCAAAAACATTCAGTACTTC
CASRRTSGLRGKNIQYF
>TRBJ2-7|TRBD1|TRBV18|NA
TGTGCCAGCTCACCACGGCAGGGGGTCCTTCTCTCCTACGAGCAGTACTTC
CASSPRQGVLLSYEQYF
>TRBJ2-5|TRBD1|TRBV19|NA
TGTGCCAGTACCGGGGACAGTCAAGAGACCCAGTACTTC
CASTGDSQETQYF
>TRBJ2-7|TRBD2|TRBV2|NA
TGTGCCAGCAGTTGTATAGCGGGAGCCAACGAGCAGTACTTC
CASSCIAGANEQYF
>TRBJ1-2|TRBD1|TRBV18|NA
TGTGCCAGCTCGCCTACCGGGACAGACTATGGCTACACCTTC
CASSPTGTDYGYTF
>TRBJ2-3|NA|TRBV2|NA
TGTGCCAGCAACGAGATGAGGGATATACAGTATTTT
CASNEMRDIQYF
>TRBJ1-5|NA|TRBV30|NA
TGTGCCTGCCAACTGAATAGCAATCAGCCCCAGCATTTT
CACQLNSNQPQHF
>TRBJ2-3|NA|TRBV7-9|NA
TGTGCCAGCAGCGTCGGGGACCGTACCTACGCAGATACGCAGTATTTT
CASSVGDRTYADTQYF
>TRBJ2-7|TRBD1|TRBV7-6|NA
TGTGCCAGCAGCTCTAGGGGGGCCGGGACAGGCCCCTACGAGCAGTACTTC
CASSSRGAGTGPYEQYF
>TRBJ2-2|NA|TRBV27|NA
TGTGCCAGCAGTTTAGTCAGGGAAACGGGCGGGGAGCTGTTTTTT
CASSLVRETGGELFF
>TRBJ2-7|NA|TRBV4-3|NA
TGCGCCAGCAGCCAAGAGAGACAGTCCAGGCAGTACTTC
CASSQERQSRQYF
>TRBJ1-4|TRBD1|TRBV2|NA
TGTGCCAGCCACAGGGGAGAGAGTGAAAAACTGTTTTTT
CASHRGESEKLFF
>TRBJ1-1|NA|TRBV5-6|NA
TGTGCCAGCAGCTTAGCGACAGGCCTAGGGACTGAAGCTTTCTTT
CASSLATGLGTEAFF
>TRBJ1-2|NA|TRBV29-1|once
TGCAGCGTTCGGGGGGTCGATGGCTACACCTTC
CSVRGVDGYTF
>TRBJ2-5|NA|TRBV11-2|NA
TGTGCCAGCAGCTTAGTCGGTTCCATAGCGGACCAAGAGACCCAGTACTTC
CASSLVGSIADQETQYF
>TRBJ2-1|NA|TRBV6-1|NA
TGTGCCACCCCCTTAAGGGGCGATGAGCAGTTCTTC
CATPLRGDEQFF
>TRBJ1-5|NA|TRBV7-9|NA
TGTGCCAGCAGCTTAGGGCTACCTAATCAGCCCCAGCATTTT
CASSLGLPNQPQHF
>TRBJ2-2|TRBD2|TRBV7-2|NA
TGTGCCAGCACCGCCGGGACTAGCGGCACCGGGGAGCTGTTTTTT
CASTAGTSGTGELFF
>TRBJ1-4|TRBD1|TRBV5-1|NA
TGCGCCAGCACCCCGCAGGGGGAGCGGGGAAAACTGTTTTTT
CASTPQGERGKLFF
>TRBJ1-2|TRBD1|TRBV16|NA
TGTGCCAGCAGCGACCAGGGGGGGGATGGCTACACCTTC
CASSDQGGDGYTF
>TRBJ2-7|TRBD2|TRBV5-1|NA
TGCGCCAGCAGCTACTCCCCACTAGCGGGGGGGCCAAACGAGCAGTACTTC
CASSYSPLAGGPNEQYF
>TRBJ1-4|NA|TRBV11-2|NA
TGTGCCAGCAGCTTAGTGAATGAAAAACTGTTTTTT
CASSLVNEKLFF
>TRBJ2-7|NA|TRBV6-4|NA
TGTGCCAGCAGTGAAGCAGGGGAATCCTACGAGCAGTACTTC
CASSEAGESYEQYF
>TRBJ2-7|TRBD1|TRBV7-8|NA
TGTGCCAGCAGCCGCGGACAGGGCAACTCCTACGAGCAGTACTTC
CASSRGQGNSYEQYF
>TRBJ2-4|NA|TRBV21-1|once
TGTGCCAGCAGCAAAGGCGCAGGGAACTTGGCCAAAAACATTCAGTACTTC
CASSKGAGNLAKNIQYF